This T cell receptor (beta chain) appears in the sequencing data of a study of cytomegalovirus exposure and HLA in healthy donors listed by TCRdb under 2017. General notes on the study: An earlier analysis of roughly 570 of the donors reported 276 Gb of sequence data and 90 million to 120 million unique TCR beta sequences obtained from about 170 million T cells. All discovery cohort repertoires had been generated on a single sequencing platform. About 300 gigabases of sequencing data and 70 million to 100 million unique TCR sequences were included in an early release covering several hundred HLA-typed donors. Roughly five DR-DQ haplotypes were handled as single units for association and clustering, since linkage in the cohort was strong. Among several hundred genotyped donors of the cohort, an average of roughly 230,000 unique TCR beta nucleotide sequences was sequenced per donor, of which 15% to 20% were non-productive. The later analysis used no new phenotypic data to find candidate immune exposures, relying instead on TCR beta sequences and their occurrence across donors. An earlier analysis of some 500 of the donors used high-throughput TCR beta sequencing to judge whether each TCR beta V gene segment behaved as functional or pseudogenic. A later genetic analysis took genome-wide SNP genotypes for about 55% of the 666 donors and used that subset as a discovery cohort. Of the approximately 400 genotyped donors, over 70% fell in the genetic ancestry cluster associated with self-reported Caucasian donors. The study aimed to test whether signatures of past pathogen exposure could be identified by cataloging public T cell receptors. Donor age, sex, ethnicity and CMV serostatus were compiled together with the repertoire data. High-throughput TCR immunosequencing, statistical association of individual TCRs with disease status, and machine learning were combined to predict cytomegalovirus infection status. In a later analysis, previously published TCR beta repertoires from fewer than 750 donors were re-analyzed and high-resolution HLA genotyping was added so that TCR occurrence patterns could be studied. In addition to the first cohort of hundreds of subjects, a separate validation cohort of some 120 different subjects was used. HLA typing included class I and class II loci at four-digit resolution. The study used immunosequencing to profile the T cell repertoires of several hundred subjects and linked those repertoires to cytomegalovirus serostatus. Typing coverage differed by locus: A, B, C, DRB1 and DQB1 were typed in roughly 620-630 donors, DQA1 in roughly 510, DPA1 in roughly 590, and DPB1 in just under 490.

The full study reports these points: An association between a missense DCLRE1C variant and V-gene and J-gene trimming of TCR beta chains was found in a later genetic analysis and replicated in an independent cohort. It was suggested by the authors that the approach could potentially be generalized to other disease states and immunological phenotypes. A later analysis reported that several top co-occurrence clusters appeared linked to parvovirus B19, influenza, CMV and Epstein-Barr virus. In a later analysis, around 17,000 TCR beta sequences were associated with specific HLA alleles at a false discovery rate of 0.05. Strong co-occurrence of HLA alleles, especially DR and DQ, made assigning TCR associations to individual alleles difficult. In a later genetic analysis, fewer N-insertions in productive TCRs were reported among donors in an Asian-associated ancestry cluster than the roughly 640-donor mean. Immune exposure information for the cohort was limited to CMV serostatus. Across donors, most TCR sequences were observed very rarely, whereas some public TCRs were present in many individuals. Most CMV-associated TCR beta chains appeared to be HLA-restricted in a later analysis, and the HLA associations seemed to be driven largely by CMV exposure. Sequencing depth was assumed to be roughly uniform across donors in the presence/absence analyses, though that assumption may not hold. A further reported finding was that TCR beta sequences accurately predicted the HLA-A and HLA-B alleles for most subjects in the first cohort. The cohort was sequenced for TCR beta chains only, and without alpha or paired-chain data the features that could be detected were limited. Linkage disequilibrium might explain the correlated functional status among segregating V segments, but an unknown experimental factor could not be ruled out. HLA typing was unavailable for some donors at each locus, so association tests used only the typed subset. Cytomegalovirus status was reported to be diagnosed by the classifier with high specificity and sensitivity in both the original and validation cohorts. The study listed around 160 TCR beta chains as associated with cytomegalovirus. Broadly in line with IMGT annotations, most TCR beta V segments showed up in productive rearrangements about 87% or about 30% of the time in an earlier analysis of approximately 640 of the donors. In vitro tests confirmed that a few of the cytomegalovirus-associated TCR beta chains recognize cytomegalovirus antigens. Because the 87-base-pair reads could not distinguish some IMGT-functional V segments, including TRBV6-2 and TRBV6-3, those segments were excluded. According to a later analysis, TCR association rates differed among HLA loci, with DRB1 alleles showing the most associated TCRs and HLA-C alleles showing the fewest. A later analysis found that HLA-associated TCR beta chains were more clonally expanded and had lower generation probabilities than equally common non-associated chains. A group of highly shared sequence variants was considered likely to be a technical artifact of the sequencing pipeline. Approximately 16 rarely observed V segments, including chromosome 9 orphons, were excluded from the earlier analysis of a few hundred of the donors because counts were too low.

Library method: the immunoSEQ multiplex PCR assay. The multiplex PCR relied on a mix of 60 forward primers for TCR Vbeta segments and 13 reverse primers for TCR Jbeta segments. A multiplex PCR assay on genomic DNA amplified the CDR3 region of rearranged TCR beta genes. The Illumina HiSeq System was used to sequence the amplified TCR beta libraries as 87-base-pair reads. In the authors' own workflow: A later analysis counted about 80 million unique TCR beta chains across the 550 to 750 repertoires, and 10 million to 12 million of these chains were shared by at least two donors. To remove PCR and sequencing errors, raw reads were error-corrected and collapsed into unique sequences using a nearest-neighbor algorithm that merged closely related sequences. CDR3 sequences were aligned to IMGT reference sequences to assign V, D and J gene segments. For a sequence to be retained, at least a six-nucleotide match to both a V gene segment and a J gene segment was required. A rearrangement counted as productive if the CDR3 had no stop codons and remained in frame with V and J, and every other rearrangement counted as non-productive. Following IMGT convention, CDR3 was defined as the stretch from the second conserved V-encoded cysteine up to the conserved J-encoded phenylalanine. Sequences without an unambiguous match to a single V gene segment were excluded from the earlier analysis of 587 of the donors. In an earlier analysis of more than 500 of the donors, a V segment was called functional when productive rearrangements were above 56.7%, and segregating when the standard deviation between donors exceeded 5%. To diagnose cytomegalovirus status from the catalog of TCR beta chain sequences, a statistical classification framework was built. In a later analysis, TCR nucleotide sequences were compared against IMGT/GENE-DB human TR gene sequences so that V and J genes could be assigned. In a later analysis, CDR3 sequences and most-parsimonious VDJ recombination scenarios were assigned using the TCRdist pipeline. In a later analysis, every TCR beta chain was defined by the combination of its CDR3 amino acid sequence and its V-gene family, and reads without a unique V-gene family were dropped. As a way to deal with suspected cross-contamination and a sequencing artifact, a later analysis dropped under 600 nucleotide sequences that were highly shared and had low generation probability. For each public chain, a later analysis derived a clonal expansion index from normalized ranks of inferred template counts within each repertoire. Generation probabilities in a later analysis came from a VDJ recombination model fitted to out-of-frame rearrangements, and those results were checked against IGoR. In a later analysis, hypergeometric tests were used to score TCR-TCR, TCR-HLA and TCR-CMV co-occurrence, with a repertoire-size bias correction applied to TCR pairs. To estimate false discovery rates, a later analysis permuted the HLA or CMV assignments 20 times. In a later analysis, co-occurring TCRs were grouped using DBSCAN, with TCRdist sequence similarity added in when clustering inside HLA-allele-positive subsets. Repertoires with fewer than 30,000 or more than 120,000 public chains, plus five repertoires with anomalous nucleotide sharing, were excluded from co-occurrence clustering. Drawn from immuneACCESS, this table holds only the in-frame rearrangements with V and J called that TCRdb kept. Clones are partly lost; checked studies trace under half to an unresolved V gene and leave the rest unexplained. The D gene and trimming were derived from the DNA, and the V and J assignments and clone size from that table. Here the sample has about 170,000 clones; about three quarters occur a single time. The leading ten clones occupy roughly 2% of the sample.

The cohort was made up of 666 healthy bone marrow donors. At the time of sampling, every cohort member was nominally healthy, though immune exposures that went unrecorded were likely present. The donor tested CMV seronegative and was one of the 352 seronegative cohort members. A peripheral blood sample was provided by each donor, and peripheral blood mononuclear cells were used for TCR beta sequencing. Genomic DNA was extracted from the blood cell samples with the Qiagen DNeasy Blood Extraction Kit. From V the trimming removes 8 bases and from J it removes 2 bases, while the gene matches leave 5 bases of the junction unaccounted for. The cysteine opens and the phenylalanine closes a CDR3 of 15 amino acids. CDR3 DNA only is kept here, 45 bases in frame from base 1. From a lookup of the germline V gene, CDR1 and CDR2 are ENHRY and SYGVKD. Remarks on this clone: The antigen this receptor binds is unknown. One base away there is no much larger clone; base qualities are not given.

The chain employs TRBV10-3 and TRBJ2-2, with 10 bases aligning to TRBD1. The sample comprised PBMCs. The clonotype originates from a female donor in good health and CMV-seronegative. The DNA sequence is TGTGCCATCTCCGGGACAGGGGCTAACACCGGGGAGCTGTTTTTT. Its coded protein is CAISGTGANTGELFF.